These 14 T cell receptor beta chains were sequenced from one sample in a study of blood T cell repertoires in COVID-19. Data came from immunoSEQ multiplex PCR; TCRdb stores just in-frame clones and leaves some out. The sample shows fewer than 200,000 clones, about 88% of them seen only once. The sequenced sample consisted of PBMCs or T cells enriched from blood (not recorded which). The receptors were sampled from a woman in her forties in a cohort exposed to, infected with or recovered from COVID-19 (not recorded which).

This CDR3 is CASSQDRTGRNSPLHF. The CDR3, as DNA: TGTGCCAGCAGCCAAGACCGGACAGGGCGGAATTCACCCCTCCACTTT. The V call is TRBV3-1 (or the pseudogene TRBV3-2), the J call TRBJ1-6, with 8 bases aligning to TRBD1. The CDR3 is 16 residues long. CDR1 is LGHDT and CDR2 is YNNKEL in the germline V gene (reference sequence). The J segment lost 7 bases and the V segment lost 0 bases, leaving 5 bases of the junction unmatched.

This clone was observed a few times. V gene TRBV6-5 combines with J gene TRBJ1-1, with 7 bases matching TRBD1. CDR1 is MNHEY and CDR2 is SVGAGI in the germline V gene. This CDR3 is built from 14 residues. V shed 7 bases, J shed 0 bases, and the junction held 5 bases outside the gene matches. The CDR3 reads CASTGQALNTEAFF. In nucleotides, the CDR3 is TGTGCCAGCACAGGACAGGCATTGAACACTGAAGCTTTCTTT.

The chain carries TRBV7-6 and TRBJ1-1; D unclear. The V and J ends lost 1 base and 1 base respectively, with 10 bases between them. Germline V gene sequence: CDR1 SGHVS, CDR2 FNYEAQ. CDR3 length: 15 residues. CDR3 sequence reads: CASSLGRRWNTEAFF. CDR3 in DNA: TGTGCCAGCAGCTTAGGACGGAGGTGGAACACTGAAGCTTTCTTT.

V gene TRBV29-1 combines with J gene TRBJ2-2; tentatively, D is TRBD2 (5 bases). Germline V CDR1 and CDR2: SQVTM, ANQGSEA. Trimming took 8 bases from V and 0 from J, leaving 13 bases between them. The CDR3 extends over 14 amino acids. CDR3 loop: CSCRADANTGELFF. The CDR3 DNA is TGCAGCTGTAGAGCGGACGCGAACACCGGGGAGCTGTTTTTT.

The rearrangement uses TRBV6-5 and TRBJ1-1; TRBD1 might be the D (5 bases). Germline V lookup: CDR1 MNHEY, CDR2 SVGAGI. V dropped 2 bases and J dropped 3 bases, with 16 bases sitting between them. The CDR3 is 16 amino acids. CDR3 residues: CASSYAAGLGDTEAFF. CDR3 DNA: TGTGCCAGCAGTTACGCGGCAGGGCTGGGCGACACTGAAGCTTTCTTT.

The V and J genes are TRBV7-9 and TRBJ1-4; possibly TRBD1 for D (5 bases). This CDR3 contains 15 residues. V gave up 5 bases and J gave up 6 bases, with 16 bases separating them. The germline V gene has CDR1 SEHNR and CDR2 FQNEAQ (reference sequence). CDR3 coding DNA: TGTGCCAGCAGCCCCGGAAGAGGGGAGGATGAAAAACTGTTTTTT. Translated, it gives CASSPGRGEDEKLFF.

This sequence joins TRBV5-8 and TRBJ1-5, with D possibly being TRBD1 (6 bases). CDR1 is SGHTS, CDR2 YDEGEE, per germline. V was trimmed by 4 bases and J by 0 bases, leaving 23 bases between them. This CDR3 contains 19 residues. The CDR3, as DNA: TGTGCCAGCAGCCCAAAGGGGATCCACAGGGTCTATAGCAATCAGCCCCAGCATTTT. It is translated as CASSPKGIHRVYSNQPQHF.

The chain is built from TRBV12-5 and TRBJ1-5; D not certain. CDR1 and CDR2 from the germline V gene are LGHNT and FRNRAP. The CDR3 loop spans 14 amino acids. The ends were cut back, 8 bases at V and 0 bases at J, with 11 bases in the middle. CDR3 sequence: CASSAEYSNQPQHF. DNA for the CDR3: TGTGCTAGTTCGGCGGAATATAGCAATCAGCCCCAGCATTTT. Combining the CDR3 with reference TRBV12-5 and TRBJ1-5 gives the whole variable domain DARVTQTPRHKVTEMGQEVTMRCQPILGHNTVFWYRQTMMQGLELLAYFRNRAPLDDSGMPKDRFSAEMPDATLATLKIQPSEPRDSAVYFCASSAEYSNQPQHFGDGTRLSIL.

The chain carries TRBV6-5 and TRBJ2-7; no reliable D call. V was shortened by 0 bases and J by 0 bases, with 12 bases between the two germline ends. This CDR3 contains 16 residues. Germline-derived CDR1 and CDR2 are MNHEY and SVGAGI. The CDR3 reads CASSYSRFGSSYEQYF. In nucleotides, the CDR3 is TGTGCCAGCAGTTACTCGAGATTCGGGTCCTCCTACGAGCAGTACTTC.

V gene TRBV5-1 combines with J gene TRBJ2-7, with TRBD1 identical over 7 bases. The V segment lost 5 bases and the J segment 3 bases; nucleotides outside the gene matches: 11. This CDR3 spans 15 amino acids. Germline assignment: CDR1 SGHRS and CDR2 YFSETQ. CDR3 in amino acids: CASRDPTGANYEQYF. The DNA for the CDR3 is TGCGCCAGCAGGGATCCCACAGGGGCGAACTACGAGCAGTACTTC.

V gene TRBV27 combines with J gene TRBJ2-5; 7 positions match TRBD1. Unmatched junction bases numbered 7, after V lost 5 bases and J lost 4 bases. The CDR3 sequence is 14 residues long. Germline V gives CDR1 MNHEY, CDR2 SMNVEV (reference sequence). CDR3 in DNA: TGTGCCAGCAGTCCCTTTAGGGGGCGAGAGACCCAGTACTTC. Translated, it gives CASSPFRGRETQYF.

The chain is built from TRBV7-9 and TRBJ1-1; D uncertain. CDR1 is SEHNR and CDR2 is FQNEAQ in the germline V gene (reference sequence). V lost 2 bases and J 4 bases, leaving 5 bases between the germline ends. The CDR3 spans 12 residues. CDR3 sequence (DNA): TGTGCCAGCAGCTTAACCAGCACTGAAGCTTTCTTT. Its protein is CASSLTSTEAFF. Combining the CDR3 with reference TRBV7-9 and TRBJ1-1 gives the whole variable domain DTGVSQNPRHKITKRGQNVTFRCDPISEHNRLYWYRQTLGQGPEFLTYFQNEAQLEKSRLLSDRFSAERPKGSFSTLEIQRTEQGDSAMYLCASSLTSTEAFFGQGTRLTVV.

This clone was seen many times. This rearrangement joins TRBV28 to TRBJ2-3; no firm D call. Germline CDR1 and CDR2: MDHEN and SYDVKM. V shed 2 bases and J shed 2 bases, with 14 bases lying between them. The length of the CDR3 is 16 residues. The CDR3 is CASSLISRLATDTQYF. The CDR3 DNA reads as TGTGCCAGCAGTTTAATCTCCAGGTTGGCCACAGATACGCAGTATTTT.

Here the CDR3 DNA reads TGTGCCAGCAGCCGCGGTGACCAGGGGGCTTCACCCCTCCACTTT. Protein sequence: CASSRGDQGASPLHF. The chain recombines TRBV7-9 with TRBJ1-6, with TRBD1 identical over 8 bases. Trimming took 5 bases from V and 9 from J; bases not matched to a gene: 9. The CDR3 extends over 15 amino acids. The germline CDR1 and CDR2 sequences are SEHNR and FQNEAQ (reference sequence).